A single sample is the source of the 11 T cell receptor beta chains below, sequenced in a study of T cells in localized non-small cell lung cancer. Assay used: immunoSEQ multiplex PCR; TCRdb lists only in-frame clones, some missing. The data hold 40,000 or so clones, with 70% to 90% observed a single time. The starting material was peripheral blood, obtained before any cancer treatment. All receptors derive from a man between 35 and 75 years old with stage I lung adenocarcinoma.

J is TRBJ1-5 and V is TRBV9; 8 positions agree with TRBD1. CDR3 size: 17 residues. The J segment lost 0 bases and the V segment lost 4 bases, leaving 9 bases of the junction unmatched. Germline assignment: CDR1 SGDLS and CDR2 YYNGEE. The CDR3 DNA follows: TGTGCCAGCAGCTCGGGGACAGGACCAACTAGCAATCAGCCCCAGCATTTT. Its translation: CASSSGTGPTSNQPQHF. Based on the CDR3 plus reference TRBV9 and TRBJ1-5, the full variable domain is DSGVTQTPKHLITATGQRVTLRCSPRSGDLSVYWYQQSLDQGLQFLIQYYNGEERAKGNILERFSAQQFPDLHSELNLSSLELGDSALYFCASSSGTGPTSNQPQHFGDGTRLSIL.

The chain uses TRBV6-5 and TRBJ2-3, with unresolved D. From germline, CDR1 is MNHEY and CDR2 SVGAGI. This CDR3 has 12 amino acids. Trimming removed 0 bases from V and 7 bases from J, with 5 bases in between. The CDR3, as DNA: TGTGCCAGCAGTTACTCCGGGTATACGCAGTATTTT. This codes for CASSYSGYTQYF.

The chain combines TRBV19 with TRBJ2-1; 8 bases match TRBD1. Germline loops: CDR1 LNHDA, CDR2 SQIVND (reference sequence). This CDR3 contains 14 residues. Trimming cost V 5 bases and J 8 bases; bases outside gene matches: 8. The chain's CDR3 is CASSEQGGLYEQFF. The CDR3 DNA follows: TGTGCCAGTAGTGAACAGGGGGGTCTGTATGAGCAGTTCTTC.

The DNA for the CDR3 is TGTGCCAGCAGTTTCGTCGGAGGGTTCGACTATGGCTACACCTTC. Translation gives CASSFVGGFDYGYTF. The rearrangement joins TRBV28 to TRBJ1-2; unclear D gene. CDR3 size: 15 residues. CDR1 and CDR2 from the germline V gene are MDHEN and SYDVKM. Trimming removed 3 bases at V and 3 bases at J, with 14 bases between.

This chain connects TRBV7-3 to TRBJ2-1, with TRBD2 matching 9 bases. This CDR3 spans 16 amino acids. Unmatched junction bases numbered 11, after V lost 6 bases and J lost 5 bases. Germline V CDR1 and CDR2: SGHTA, FQGTGA. The CDR3 is CASRKGLASSDNEQFF. The CDR3 DNA sequence: TGTGCCAGCAGGAAGGGACTAGCCTCCTCTGACAATGAGCAGTTCTTC.

This chain joins TRBV5-1 and TRBJ1-2, with TRBD1 matching 9 bases. V trimming: 0 bases; J trimming: 5 bases; junction bases outside the gene matches: 8. CDR3 size: 16 residues. Germline V gene sequence: CDR1 SGHRS, CDR2 YFSETQ. This CDR3 is CASSLDLSTGGYGYTF. The CDR3 DNA reads TGCGCCAGCAGCTTGGACCTCTCGACAGGGGGTTATGGCTACACCTTC.

For this clone: At one end, the junction sequence differs from germline, possibly due to a read error. The rearrangement links TRBV5-1 to TRBJ2-1; D may be TRBD1 or TRBD2 (5 bases each). Germline V CDR1 and CDR2: SGHRS, YFSETQ. The CDR3 has 11 residues. The CDR3 protein is CASSFGAALVF. The CDR3 DNA follows: TGCGCCAGCAGCTTCGGGGCAGCGCTGGTCTTC.

This chain joins TRBV7-2 and TRBJ1-3, with D unresolved. The CDR3 contains 16 residues. The ends were cut back, 1 base at V and 4 bases at J, with 14 bases in the middle. Germline V gene sequence: CDR1 SGHTA, CDR2 FQGNSA. DNA of the CDR3: TGTGCCAGCAGCTTAGACACTCCCTCTCTGGGAAACACCATATATTTT. It encodes CASSLDTPSLGNTIYF. Full variable domain (rest looked up from reference TRBV7-2 and TRBJ1-3): GAGVSQSPSNKVTEKGKDVELRCDPISGHTALYWYRQSLGQGLEFLIYFQGNSAPDKSGLPSDRFSAERTGGSVSTLTIQRTQQEDSAVYLCASSLDTPSLGNTIYFGEGSWLTVV.

The chain employs TRBV7-9 and TRBJ1-5; 8 nucleotides match TRBD1. This CDR3 spans 14 amino acids. Germline values: CDR1 SEHNR, CDR2 FQNEAQ (reference sequence). Trimming took 10 bases from V and 0 from J; bases not matched to a gene: 5. The CDR3 coding sequence is TGTGCCATCGGGACAGGAAATAGCAATCAGCCCCAGCATTTT. Translating gives CAIGTGNSNQPQHF.

The chain links TRBV18 to TRBJ2-1; 9 bases are a match to TRBD1. This CDR3 spans 16 amino acids. V shed 6 bases and J 6 bases; nucleotides not matched to a gene: 12. Germline assignment: CDR1 KGHSH and CDR2 LQKENI. The CDR3 DNA reads as TGTGCCAGCTCGAGGGACAGGGCTGTGACGGGCAATGAGCAGTTCTTC. It is translated as CASSRDRAVTGNEQFF.

The rearrangement uses TRBV7-2 and TRBJ1-2; D not resolved. The germline gives CDR1 SGHTA, CDR2 FQGNSA. The CDR3 is 13 amino acids. V lost 4 bases and J lost 4, with 10 bases in between. CDR3 sequence: CASSYREAYGYTF. In DNA form, the CDR3 reads TGTGCCAGCAGCTACCGTGAGGCCTATGGCTACACCTTC.